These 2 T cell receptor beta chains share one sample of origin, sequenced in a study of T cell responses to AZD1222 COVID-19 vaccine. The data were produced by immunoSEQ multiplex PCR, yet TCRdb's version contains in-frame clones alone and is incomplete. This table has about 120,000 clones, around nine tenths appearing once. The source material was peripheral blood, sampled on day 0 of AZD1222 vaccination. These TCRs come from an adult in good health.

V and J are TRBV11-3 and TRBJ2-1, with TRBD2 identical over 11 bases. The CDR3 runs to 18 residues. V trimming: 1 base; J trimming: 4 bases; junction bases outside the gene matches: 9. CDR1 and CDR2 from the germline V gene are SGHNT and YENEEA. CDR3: CASSLGGLGTSGYNEQFF. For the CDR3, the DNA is TGTGCCAGCAGCTTAGGGGGCCTCGGGACTAGCGGATACAATGAGCAGTTCTTC.

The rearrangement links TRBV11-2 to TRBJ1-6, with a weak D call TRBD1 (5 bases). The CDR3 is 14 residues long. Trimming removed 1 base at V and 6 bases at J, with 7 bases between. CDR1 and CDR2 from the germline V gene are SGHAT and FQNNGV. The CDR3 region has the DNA TGTGCCAGCAGCTTAGGACAGATTAATTCACCCCTCCACTTT. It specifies CASSLGQINSPLHF.